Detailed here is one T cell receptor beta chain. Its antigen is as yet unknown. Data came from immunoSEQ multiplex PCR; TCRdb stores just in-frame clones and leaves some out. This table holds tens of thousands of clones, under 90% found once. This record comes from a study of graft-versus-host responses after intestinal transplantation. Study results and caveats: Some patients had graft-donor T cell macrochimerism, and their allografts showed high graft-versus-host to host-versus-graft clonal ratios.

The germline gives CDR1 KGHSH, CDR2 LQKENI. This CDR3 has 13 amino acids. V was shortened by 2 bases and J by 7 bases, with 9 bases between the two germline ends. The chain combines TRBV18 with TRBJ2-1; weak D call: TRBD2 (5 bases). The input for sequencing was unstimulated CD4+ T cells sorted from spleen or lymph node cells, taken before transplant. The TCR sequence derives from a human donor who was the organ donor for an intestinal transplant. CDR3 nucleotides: TGTGCCAGCTCACCAAGAACGGGGAATGAGCAGTTCTTC. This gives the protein CASSPRTGNEQFF.